The T cell receptor (beta chain) under discussion was sequenced for a study of blood T cell repertoires in COVID-19. Background on the study: Samples of COVID-19 (acute and convalescent) were obtained from the United States, Italy and Spain. PBMCs, B-cell-depleted T cells, or T cells were the source of the cDNA or gDNA that made up the material.

How the authors handled the data: Amplifying reference gene primers gave estimates of nucleated cell counts. Sequenced by immunoSEQ multiplex PCR; TCRdb stores in-frame clones only, minus some. V and J calls and clone size come straight from that table; D and trimming were deduced from the DNA. The sample lists about 150,000 clones, 75% to 80% occurring once. Sequences were obtained from peripheral blood. This receptor was obtained from a man aged 80 or over with acute or convalescent COVID-19.

CDR3 nucleotide sequence: TGTGCCAGCAGCGTAGCATCAGGGGCCTATGGCTACACCTTC. This codes for CASSVASGAYGYTF. The V call is TRBV9, the J call TRBJ1-2; D might be TRBD1 (6 bases). Trimming cost V 0 bases and J 4 bases, with 10 bases left between them. Germline CDR1 SGDLS, CDR2 YYNGEE. This CDR3 region has 14 residues.